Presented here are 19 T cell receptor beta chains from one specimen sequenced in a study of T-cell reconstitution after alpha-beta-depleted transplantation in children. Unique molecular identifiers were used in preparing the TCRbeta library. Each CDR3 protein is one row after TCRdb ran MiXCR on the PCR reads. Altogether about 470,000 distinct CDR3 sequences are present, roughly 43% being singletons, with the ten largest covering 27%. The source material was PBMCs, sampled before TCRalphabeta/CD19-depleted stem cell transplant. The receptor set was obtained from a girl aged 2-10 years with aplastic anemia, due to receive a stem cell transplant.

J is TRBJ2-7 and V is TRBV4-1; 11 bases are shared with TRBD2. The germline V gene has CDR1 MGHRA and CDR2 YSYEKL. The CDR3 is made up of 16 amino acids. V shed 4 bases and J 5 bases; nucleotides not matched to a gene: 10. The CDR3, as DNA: TGCGCCAGCAGCCGAGTAGCGGGAGGGCCCGACAACGAGCAGTACTTC. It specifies CASSRVAGGPDNEQYF.

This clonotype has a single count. CDR3 nucleotides: TGCAGTGCTGAGCGGGGGGGCTCAGAGACCCAGTACTTC. This encodes CSAERGGSETQYF. J is TRBJ2-5 and V is TRBV20-1, with 10 bases aligning to TRBD2. Per germline, CDR1 DFQATT and CDR2 SNEGSKA (reference sequence). The CDR3 is made up of 13 amino acids. Unmatched junction bases numbered 4, after V lost 5 bases and J lost 4 bases.

The CDR3 loop reads CASILTAGGTDTQYF. As DNA, the CDR3 is TGTGCCAGCATTCTGACAGCGGGGGGCACAGATACGCAGTATTTT. The gene calls are TRBV6-1 and TRBJ2-3; 8 bases fit TRBD2. The CDR3 has 15 residues. The J segment lost 1 base and the V segment lost 7 bases, leaving 7 bases of the junction unmatched. Germline lookup yields CDR1 MNHNS and CDR2 SASEGT.

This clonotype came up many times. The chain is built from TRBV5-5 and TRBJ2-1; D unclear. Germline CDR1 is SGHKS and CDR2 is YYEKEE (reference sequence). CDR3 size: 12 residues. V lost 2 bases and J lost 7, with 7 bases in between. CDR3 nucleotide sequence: TGTGCCAGCAGCTTTTGGGCGAATGAGCAGTTCTTC. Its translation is CASSFWANEQFF.

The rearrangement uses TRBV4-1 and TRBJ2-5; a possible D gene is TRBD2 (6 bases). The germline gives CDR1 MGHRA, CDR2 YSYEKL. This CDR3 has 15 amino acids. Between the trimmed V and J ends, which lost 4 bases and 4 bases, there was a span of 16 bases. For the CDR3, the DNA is TGCGCCAGCAGCCCCCCTGGTTTGGGGGGAGAGACCCAGTACTTC. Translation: CASSPPGLGGETQYF.

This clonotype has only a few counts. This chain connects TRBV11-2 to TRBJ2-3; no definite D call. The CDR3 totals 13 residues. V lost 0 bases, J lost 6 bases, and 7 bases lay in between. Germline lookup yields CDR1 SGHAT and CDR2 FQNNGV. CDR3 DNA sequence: TGTGCCAGCAGCTTAGAATACGGGGATACGCAGTATTTT. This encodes CASSLEYGDTQYF.

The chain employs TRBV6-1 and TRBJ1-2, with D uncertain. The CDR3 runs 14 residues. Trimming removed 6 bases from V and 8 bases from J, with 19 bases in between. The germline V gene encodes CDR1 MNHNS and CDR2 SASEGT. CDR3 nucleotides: TGTGCCAGCAGACGTTCTTGGGAAGCTATGGGCTACACCTTC. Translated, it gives CASRRSWEAMGYTF.

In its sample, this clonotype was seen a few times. The CDR3 DNA reads as TGCAGTGCTAGAGATCCATCTCTAAGGCGGGATATGCTGTACAATGAGCAGTTCTTC. As protein: CSARDPSLRRDMLYNEQFF. The rearrangement uses TRBV20-1 and TRBJ2-1, with D possibly matching TRBD2 (6 bases). V lost 0 bases, J lost 4 bases, and 25 bases lay in between. CDR3 size: 19 residues. CDR1 is DFQATT and CDR2 is SNEGSKA in the germline V gene (reference sequence).

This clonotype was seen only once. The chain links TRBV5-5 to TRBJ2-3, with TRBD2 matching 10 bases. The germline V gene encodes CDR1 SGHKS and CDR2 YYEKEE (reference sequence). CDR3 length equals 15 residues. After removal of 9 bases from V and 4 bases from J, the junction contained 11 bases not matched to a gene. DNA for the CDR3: TGTGCCACCGCAATGTCCCTAGCGGGAGCAGATACGCAGTATTTT. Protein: CATAMSLAGADTQYF.

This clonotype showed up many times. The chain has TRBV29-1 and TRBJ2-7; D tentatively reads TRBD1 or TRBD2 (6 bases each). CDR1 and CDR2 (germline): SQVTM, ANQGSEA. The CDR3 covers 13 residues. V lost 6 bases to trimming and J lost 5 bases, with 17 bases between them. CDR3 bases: TGCAGCGTCGGGAGACAGGCCCTCGACGAGCAGTACTTC. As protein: CSVGRQALDEQYF.

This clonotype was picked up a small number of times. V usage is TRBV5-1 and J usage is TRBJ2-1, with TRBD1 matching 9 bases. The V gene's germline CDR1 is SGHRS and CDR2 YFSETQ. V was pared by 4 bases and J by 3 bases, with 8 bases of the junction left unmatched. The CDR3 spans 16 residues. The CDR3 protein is CASSPGTGLLYNEQFF. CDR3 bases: TGCGCCAGCAGCCCCGGGACAGGGCTCCTCTACAATGAGCAGTTCTTC.

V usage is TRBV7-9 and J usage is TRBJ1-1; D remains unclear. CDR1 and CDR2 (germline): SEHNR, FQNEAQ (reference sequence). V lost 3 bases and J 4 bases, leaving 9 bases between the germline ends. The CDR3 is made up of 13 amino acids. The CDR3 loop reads CASSFYPATEAFF. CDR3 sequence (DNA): TGTGCCAGCAGCTTTTACCCGGCCACTGAAGCTTTCTTT.

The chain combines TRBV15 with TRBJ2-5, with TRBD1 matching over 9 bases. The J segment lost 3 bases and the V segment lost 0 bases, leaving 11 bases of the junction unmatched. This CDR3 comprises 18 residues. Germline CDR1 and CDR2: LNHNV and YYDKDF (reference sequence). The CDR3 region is CATSRDYEGTGSEETQYF. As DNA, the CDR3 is TGTGCCACCAGCAGAGATTACGAGGGGACAGGGTCGGAAGAGACCCAGTACTTC.

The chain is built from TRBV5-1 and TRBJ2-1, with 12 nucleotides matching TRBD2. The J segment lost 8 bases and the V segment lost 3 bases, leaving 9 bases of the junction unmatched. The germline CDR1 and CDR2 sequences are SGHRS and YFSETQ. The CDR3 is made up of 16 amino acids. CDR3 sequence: CASSWINRLAGDEQFF. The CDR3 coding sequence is TGCGCCAGCAGCTGGATAAACCGACTAGCGGGGGATGAGCAGTTCTTC.

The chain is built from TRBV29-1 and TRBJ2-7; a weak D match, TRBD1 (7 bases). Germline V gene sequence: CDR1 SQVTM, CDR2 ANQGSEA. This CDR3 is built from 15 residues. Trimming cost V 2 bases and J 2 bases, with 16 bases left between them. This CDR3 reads CSVETETGRTYEQYF. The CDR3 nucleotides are TGCAGCGTTGAAACCGAGACAGGGAGGACCTACGAGCAGTACTTC.

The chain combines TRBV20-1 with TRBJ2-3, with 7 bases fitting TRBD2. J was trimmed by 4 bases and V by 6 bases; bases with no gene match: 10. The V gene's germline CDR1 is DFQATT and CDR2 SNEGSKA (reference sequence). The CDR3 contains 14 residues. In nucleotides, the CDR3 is TGCAGTGCCGAACGACTAGCTGACCCAGATACGCAGTATTTT. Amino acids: CSAERLADPDTQYF.

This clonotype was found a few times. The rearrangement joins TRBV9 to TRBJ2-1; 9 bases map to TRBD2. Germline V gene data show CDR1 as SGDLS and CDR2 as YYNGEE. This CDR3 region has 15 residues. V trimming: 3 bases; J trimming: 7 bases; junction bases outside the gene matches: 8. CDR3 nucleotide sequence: TGTGCCAGCAGCGGTCAAGGGACTAGCTCAAATGAGCAGTTCTTC. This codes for CASSGQGTSSNEQFF.

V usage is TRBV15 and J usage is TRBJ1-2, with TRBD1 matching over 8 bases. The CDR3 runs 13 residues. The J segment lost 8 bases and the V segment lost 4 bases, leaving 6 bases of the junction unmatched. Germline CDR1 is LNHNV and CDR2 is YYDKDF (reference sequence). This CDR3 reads CATSKNRGDGYTF. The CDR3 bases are TGTGCCACCAGCAAAAACAGGGGGGACGGCTACACCTTC.

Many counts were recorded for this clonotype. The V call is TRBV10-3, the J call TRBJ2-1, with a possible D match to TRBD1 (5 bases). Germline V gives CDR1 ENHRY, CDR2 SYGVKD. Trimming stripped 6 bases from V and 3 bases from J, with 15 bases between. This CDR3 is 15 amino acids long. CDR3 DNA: TGTGCCATCAGCGCCGGACAAATCGGCTACAATGAGCAGTTCTTC. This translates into CAISAGQIGYNEQFF.